This T cell receptor (beta chain) was recorded in a study of cytomegalovirus exposure and HLA in healthy donors. Per germline, CDR1 SGHTA and CDR2 FQGTGA. V gave up 1 base and J gave up 1 base, with 4 bases separating them. The CDR3 totals 13 residues. Overall study findings and caveats: V- and J-gene trimming in TCR beta was tied to a missense DCLRE1C variant by an analysis performed later. The majority of TCR sequences were rare, yet some public TCRs appeared in many donors. Of the V segments, some could not be distinguished, including TRBV6-2 and TRBV6-3, and were excluded.

Details on this clone: The antigen remains undetermined.

PCR amplification relied on 60 Vbeta primers (plus 13 Jbeta primers). Profiled with immunoSEQ multiplex PCR; TCRdb holds only in-frame clones, not every one. The data hold 120,000 or so clones, with over 70% observed a single time. This TCR was recovered from a woman between 18 and 30 years old in good health and CMV-seronegative. The V call is TRBV7-3, the J call TRBJ1-1; no clear D. The sample consisted of PBMCs. The CDR3 sequence: CASSLNRNTEAFF. In DNA form, the CDR3 reads TGTGCCAGCAGCTTAAACAGGAACACTGAAGCTTTCTTT.